The 8 T cell receptor beta chains below all came from one sample that was sequenced in a study of a mutant IDH1 vaccine in newly diagnosed glioma (dated by TCRdb to the early 2020s). The sample's time point label, in plain terms: week 35, safety follow-up. Each vaccine dose, consisting of 300 ug of a 20-mer mutant IDH1 peptide in Montanide, was administered subcutaneously with topical imiquimod. These receptors have no identified antigens. Library preparation employed the immunoSEQ multiplex PCR assay. What TCRdb holds here is the immuneACCESS table cut down to in-frame rearrangements. Part of the clones is not present; checked against another copy, under half of the missing clones reflect an unresolved V gene, and the others are unexplained. For this sample the table gives around 31,000 clones, of which about four fifths were detected only once. Less than 20% of the sample lies in the top ten. Sample: PBMCs, taken from a glioma patient whose treatment included an IDH1 peptide vaccine. The source is a man aged 25 to 40 with glioma.

This clone has just one count. The CDR3 coding sequence is TGTGCCAGCAAACCGGGACTAGCGGAAGAGACCCAGTACTTC. Translation gives CASKPGLAEETQYF. The chain couples TRBV6-1 to TRBJ2-5; 11 positions match TRBD2. The CDR3 has 14 residues. Trimming removed 7 bases from V and 3 bases from J; junction bases left unmatched: 4. Germline V gene data show CDR1 as MNHNS and CDR2 as SASEGT.

The chain carries TRBV7-6 and TRBJ2-3; D is ambiguous. The CDR3 sequence is 12 residues long. Germline V lookup: CDR1 SGHVS, CDR2 FNYEAQ. V was cut by 5 bases and J by 7 bases, with 10 bases left in between. Here the CDR3 DNA reads TGTGCCAGCAGCCAAGCTGGGTATACGCAGTATTTT. Protein: CASSQAGYTQYF.

V usage is TRBV5-1 and J usage is TRBJ2-7, with a weak D call TRBD1 (6 bases). CDR3 size: 16 residues. Deletions cut 0 bases from V and 2 bases from J, with 15 bases between. Germline CDR1 is SGHRS and CDR2 is YFSETQ. The chain's CDR3 is CASSLGTEESPYEQYF. CDR3 in DNA: TGCGCCAGCAGCTTGGGGACAGAAGAATCTCCCTACGAGCAGTACTTC.

This clone was seen only a few times. The chain carries TRBV13 and TRBJ2-1, with TRBD2 matching over 9 bases. This CDR3 contains 17 residues. The V gene end was trimmed by 1 base and the J gene end by 3 bases; junction bases not matched to a gene: 7. In germline, CDR1 is PRHDT, CDR2 FYEKMQ (reference sequence). The CDR3: CASSLEPGLAYYNEQFF. DNA of the CDR3: TGTGCCAGCAGCTTAGAACCGGGACTAGCTTACTACAATGAGCAGTTCTTC.

Remarks on this clone: The sample holds other DNA sequences that translate to the same CDR3. This chain uses TRBV14 with TRBJ1-2; D is possibly TRBD1 (5 bases). Trimming took 4 bases from V and 4 from J, leaving 10 bases between them. The CDR3 is 13 amino acids. CDR1 and CDR2 (germline): SGHDN, FVKESK. The CDR3: CASSPGPSYGYTF. In DNA form, the CDR3 reads TGTGCCAGCAGCCCGGGGCCTTCCTATGGCTACACCTTC.

V gene TRBV7-9 combines with J gene TRBJ1-1; 8 nucleotides match TRBD1. The V and J ends lost 4 bases and 3 bases, in that order; junction bases with no gene match: 7. Germline V lookup: CDR1 SEHNR, CDR2 FQNEAQ (reference sequence). The CDR3 runs 15 residues. This chain's CDR3 is CASSWDPGGHTEAFF. The DNA for the CDR3 is TGTGCCAGCAGCTGGGATCCAGGGGGCCACACTGAAGCTTTCTTT.

The chain links TRBV27 to TRBJ1-6; no firm D call. The V end was cut by 2 bases, the J end by 5 bases, with 10 bases between. Germline V CDR1 and CDR2: MNHEY, SMNVEV (reference sequence). CDR3 length equals 15 residues. The CDR3 protein is CASSLPPVHNSPLHF. The CDR3 DNA follows: TGTGCCAGCAGTTTACCCCCAGTGCATAATTCACCCCTCCACTTT.

The gene calls are TRBV11-3 and TRBJ1-4; D uncertain. V was cut by 5 bases and J by 0 bases, with 13 bases left in between. The CDR3 has 16 residues. From germline, CDR1 is SGHNT and CDR2 YENEEA. This CDR3 reads CASSAGAGATNEKLFF. The CDR3 DNA is TGTGCCAGCAGCGCGGGAGCCGGAGCAACTAATGAAAAACTGTTTTTT.